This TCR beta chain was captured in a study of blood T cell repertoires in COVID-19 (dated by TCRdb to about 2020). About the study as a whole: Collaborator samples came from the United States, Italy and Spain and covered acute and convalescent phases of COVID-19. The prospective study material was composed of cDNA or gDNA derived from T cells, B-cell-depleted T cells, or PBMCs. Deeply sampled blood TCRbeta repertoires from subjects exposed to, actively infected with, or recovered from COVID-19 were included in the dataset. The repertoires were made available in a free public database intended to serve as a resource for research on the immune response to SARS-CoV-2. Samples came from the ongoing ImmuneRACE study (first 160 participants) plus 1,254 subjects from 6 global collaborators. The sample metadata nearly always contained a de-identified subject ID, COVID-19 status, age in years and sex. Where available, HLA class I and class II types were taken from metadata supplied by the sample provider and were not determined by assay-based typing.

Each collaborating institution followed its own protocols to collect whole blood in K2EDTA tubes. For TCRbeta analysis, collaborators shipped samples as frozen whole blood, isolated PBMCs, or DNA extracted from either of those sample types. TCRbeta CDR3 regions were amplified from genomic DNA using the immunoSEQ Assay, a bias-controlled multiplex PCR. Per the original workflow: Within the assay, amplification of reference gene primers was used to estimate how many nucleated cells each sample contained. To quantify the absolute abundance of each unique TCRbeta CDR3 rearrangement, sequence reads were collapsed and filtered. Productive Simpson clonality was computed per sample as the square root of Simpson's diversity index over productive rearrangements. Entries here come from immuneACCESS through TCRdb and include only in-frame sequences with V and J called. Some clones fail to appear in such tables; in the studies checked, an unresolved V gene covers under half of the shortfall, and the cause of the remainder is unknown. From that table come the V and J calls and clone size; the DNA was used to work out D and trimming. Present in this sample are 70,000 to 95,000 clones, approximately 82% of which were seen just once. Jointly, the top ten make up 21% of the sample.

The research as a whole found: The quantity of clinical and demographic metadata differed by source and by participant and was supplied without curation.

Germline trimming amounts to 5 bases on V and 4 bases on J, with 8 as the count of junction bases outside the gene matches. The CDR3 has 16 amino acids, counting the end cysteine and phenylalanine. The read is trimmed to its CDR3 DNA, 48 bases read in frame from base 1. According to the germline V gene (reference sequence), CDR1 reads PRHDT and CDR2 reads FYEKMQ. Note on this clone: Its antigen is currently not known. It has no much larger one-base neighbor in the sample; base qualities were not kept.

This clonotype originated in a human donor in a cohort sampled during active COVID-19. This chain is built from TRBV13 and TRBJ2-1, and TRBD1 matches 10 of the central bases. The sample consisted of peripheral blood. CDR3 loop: CASSSPGQGFYNEQFF. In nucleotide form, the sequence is TGTGCCAGCAGCAGCCCGGGACAGGGGTTTTACAATGAGCAGTTCTTC.